This T cell receptor (beta chain) stems from a study of T cell responses to AZD1222 COVID-19 vaccine. Study outcomes and limitations: It should be noted that donors were predominantly white British and more often female, and clonal diversity was possibly underestimated. There were vaccine-associated CD4 TCRs across spike, dominant at 160-218 and 743-854.

Germline values: CDR1 PRHDT, CDR2 FYEKMQ (reference sequence). Germline trimming cut 5 bases from V and 5 bases from J; bases unmatched to any gene: 6. The CDR3 is made up of 15 amino acids. Repertoires were generated with immunoSEQ multiplex PCR, while TCRdb's copy carries only in-frame clones and drops some. The table lists about 180,000 clones, around 88% of them singletons, with approximately 0.5% in the top ten. For this clone: Antigen specificity is unknown.

The TCR was taken from an adult in good health. The source was peripheral blood, collected on day 0 of AZD1222 vaccination. The chain is built from TRBV13 and TRBJ2-5; 12 positions agree with TRBD2. CDR3 DNA: TGTGCCAGCAGCGCAAGACTAGCGGGAGAGGAGACCCAGTACTTC. This encodes CASSARLAGEETQYF.